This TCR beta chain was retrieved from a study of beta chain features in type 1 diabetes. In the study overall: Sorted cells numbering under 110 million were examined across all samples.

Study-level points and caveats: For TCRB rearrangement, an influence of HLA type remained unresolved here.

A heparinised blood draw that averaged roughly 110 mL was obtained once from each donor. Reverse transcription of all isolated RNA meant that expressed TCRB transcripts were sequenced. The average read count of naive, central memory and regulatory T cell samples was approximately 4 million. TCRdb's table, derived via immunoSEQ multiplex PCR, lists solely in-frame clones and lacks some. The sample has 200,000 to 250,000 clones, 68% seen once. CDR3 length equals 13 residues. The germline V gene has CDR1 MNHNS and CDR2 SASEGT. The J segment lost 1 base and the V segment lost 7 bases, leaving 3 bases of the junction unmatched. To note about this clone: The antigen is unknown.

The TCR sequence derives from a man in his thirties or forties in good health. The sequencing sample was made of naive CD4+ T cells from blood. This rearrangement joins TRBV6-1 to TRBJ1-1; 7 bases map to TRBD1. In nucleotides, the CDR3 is TGTGCCAGCATTTACAGGGGGAACACTGAAGCTTTCTTT. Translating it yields CASIYRGNTEAFF.